The 11 T cell receptor beta chains reported below all come from one sample, sequenced in a study of blood T cells in healthy people across ages. The use of a sample-barcoded 5' primer and a J-beta primer mix characterized a second PCR of roughly 6 to 11 cycles. MiXCR, applied by TCRdb to the 5' RACE reads, yields one record per CDR3 protein. The sample contains around 1,500,000 distinct CDR3 sequences, 28% of which appear only once. The sample was blood. These receptors originate from a woman aged 25 to 39 in good health.

J is TRBJ1-2 and V is TRBV10-3, with TRBD1 matching over 7 bases. Germline V lookup: CDR1 ENHRY, CDR2 SYGVKD. Trimming cost V 6 bases and J 6 bases; bases outside gene matches: 4. This CDR3 contains 12 residues. The CDR3, as DNA: TGTGCCATCAGCTACGACAGGGATGGCTACACCTTC. Its translation is CAISYDRDGYTF.

V is TRBV10-2 and J is TRBJ2-1; 10 bases match TRBD2. Germline trimming cut 3 bases from V and 5 bases from J; bases unmatched to any gene: 10. In germline, CDR1 is WSHSY, CDR2 SAAADI. The CDR3 is 17 residues long. The CDR3 sequence: CASSDSRGAGGHNEQFF. The DNA for the CDR3 is TGCGCCAGCAGTGACTCGCGGGGAGCGGGAGGGCACAATGAGCAGTTCTTC.

This chain joins TRBV12-3 or TRBV12-4 and TRBJ1-5, with 11 bases identical to TRBD1. V shed 7 bases and J 5 bases; nucleotides not matched to a gene: 7. This CDR3 has 15 amino acids. The CDR3 nucleotides are TGTGCCAGCACCATGGACAGGGGGCTGGATCAGCCCCAGCATTTT. Translating it yields CASTMDRGLDQPQHF.

CDR3 loop: CASSITGDNTEAFF. As DNA, the CDR3 is TGTGCCAGCAGCATCACAGGGGACAACACTGAAGCTTTCTTT. The J gene is TRBJ1-1, the V gene TRBV7-2; 7 bases line up with TRBD1. The junction had 5 bases not matched to a gene; V was cut back by 5 bases and J by 2 bases. The length of the CDR3 is 14 residues. Germline CDR1 and CDR2: SGHTA and FQGNSA.

The rearrangement joins TRBV2 to TRBJ1-2; weak D call: TRBD1 (5 bases). This CDR3 contains 13 residues. Trimming removed 5 bases from V and 8 bases from J, with 15 bases in between. Germline V gene sequence: CDR1 SNHLY, CDR2 FYNNEI. The CDR3, as DNA: TGTGCCAGCAGTAATCGGGGGTTAGGCGGCTACACCTTC. It specifies CASSNRGLGGYTF.

J is TRBJ1-1 and V is TRBV29-1; D gene ambiguous. This CDR3 comprises 13 residues. CDR1 SQVTM and CDR2 ANQGSEA come from the germline V gene. The V and J ends lost 6 bases and 0 bases respectively, with 11 bases between them. CDR3 sequence reads: CSVTPLMNTEAFF. The CDR3, as DNA: TGCAGCGTGACACCCTTAATGAACACTGAAGCTTTCTTT.

The chain joins TRBV29-1 to TRBJ2-3; the match to TRBD2 covers 15 bases. CDR3 length: 16 residues. The germline V gene encodes CDR1 SQVTM and CDR2 ANQGSEA. The ends lost 4 bases at V and 10 bases at J; junction bases unmatched: 12. In DNA, the CDR3 is TGCAGCGTTGGAGGACTAGCGGGAGGGATAGGGAGAGCGCAGTATTTT. Its translation is CSVGGLAGGIGRAQYF.

This clonotype showed up just a few times. The chain is built from TRBV20-1 and TRBJ1-2; TRBD1 is a possible D gene (5 bases). The CDR3 sequence is 14 residues long. The V end lost 5 bases, the J end lost 7 bases, and 20 bases lay between the germline ends. Germline V gives CDR1 DFQATT, CDR2 SNEGSKA (reference sequence). The CDR3 coding sequence is TGCAGTGCTTCAGAGTTTGGGGCGGCGCGTGGCTACACCTTC. Residues: CSASEFGAARGYTF.

This clonotype was recorded many times. CDR3 nucleotides: TGTGCCACCAGCTCCCCAGGTGATCCTAGCACAGATACGCAGTATTTT. This encodes CATSSPGDPSTDTQYF. The V call is TRBV15, the J call TRBJ2-3; D ambiguous. CDR1 and CDR2 (germline): LNHNV, YYDKDF (reference sequence). This CDR3 comprises 16 residues. Trimming removed 5 bases from V and 0 bases from J, with 15 bases in between.

The chain couples TRBV5-1 to TRBJ2-2, with TRBD2 as a possible D gene (5 bases). The CDR3 consists of 15 residues. Germline V lookup: CDR1 SGHRS, CDR2 YFSETQ. Trimming cost V 6 bases and J 0 bases, with 12 bases left between them. Written as DNA, the CDR3 is TGCGCCAGCATCGTACAGCGGTCGAACACCGGGGAGCTGTTTTTT. This sequence encodes CASIVQRSNTGELFF.

This clonotype was seen more than once but under ten times. The chain links TRBV12-5 to TRBJ2-7; TRBD1 matches at 9 bases. V dropped 1 base and J dropped 4; count of bases not matched to a gene: 8. The CDR3 loop spans 16 amino acids. Germline V gene sequence: CDR1 LGHNT, CDR2 FRNRAP. CDR3 sequence: CASGLAPGTGPYEQYF. Written as DNA, the CDR3 is TGTGCTAGTGGTTTGGCCCCCGGGACAGGGCCATACGAGCAGTACTTC. The full variable domain, in which reference TRBV12-5 and TRBJ2-7 provide the parts outside the CDR3, is DARVTQTPRHKVTEMGQEVTMRCQPILGHNTVFWYRQTMMQGLELLAYFRNRAPLDDSGMPKDRFSAEMPDATLATLKIQPSEPRDSAVYFCASGLAPGTGPYEQYFGPGTRLTVT.